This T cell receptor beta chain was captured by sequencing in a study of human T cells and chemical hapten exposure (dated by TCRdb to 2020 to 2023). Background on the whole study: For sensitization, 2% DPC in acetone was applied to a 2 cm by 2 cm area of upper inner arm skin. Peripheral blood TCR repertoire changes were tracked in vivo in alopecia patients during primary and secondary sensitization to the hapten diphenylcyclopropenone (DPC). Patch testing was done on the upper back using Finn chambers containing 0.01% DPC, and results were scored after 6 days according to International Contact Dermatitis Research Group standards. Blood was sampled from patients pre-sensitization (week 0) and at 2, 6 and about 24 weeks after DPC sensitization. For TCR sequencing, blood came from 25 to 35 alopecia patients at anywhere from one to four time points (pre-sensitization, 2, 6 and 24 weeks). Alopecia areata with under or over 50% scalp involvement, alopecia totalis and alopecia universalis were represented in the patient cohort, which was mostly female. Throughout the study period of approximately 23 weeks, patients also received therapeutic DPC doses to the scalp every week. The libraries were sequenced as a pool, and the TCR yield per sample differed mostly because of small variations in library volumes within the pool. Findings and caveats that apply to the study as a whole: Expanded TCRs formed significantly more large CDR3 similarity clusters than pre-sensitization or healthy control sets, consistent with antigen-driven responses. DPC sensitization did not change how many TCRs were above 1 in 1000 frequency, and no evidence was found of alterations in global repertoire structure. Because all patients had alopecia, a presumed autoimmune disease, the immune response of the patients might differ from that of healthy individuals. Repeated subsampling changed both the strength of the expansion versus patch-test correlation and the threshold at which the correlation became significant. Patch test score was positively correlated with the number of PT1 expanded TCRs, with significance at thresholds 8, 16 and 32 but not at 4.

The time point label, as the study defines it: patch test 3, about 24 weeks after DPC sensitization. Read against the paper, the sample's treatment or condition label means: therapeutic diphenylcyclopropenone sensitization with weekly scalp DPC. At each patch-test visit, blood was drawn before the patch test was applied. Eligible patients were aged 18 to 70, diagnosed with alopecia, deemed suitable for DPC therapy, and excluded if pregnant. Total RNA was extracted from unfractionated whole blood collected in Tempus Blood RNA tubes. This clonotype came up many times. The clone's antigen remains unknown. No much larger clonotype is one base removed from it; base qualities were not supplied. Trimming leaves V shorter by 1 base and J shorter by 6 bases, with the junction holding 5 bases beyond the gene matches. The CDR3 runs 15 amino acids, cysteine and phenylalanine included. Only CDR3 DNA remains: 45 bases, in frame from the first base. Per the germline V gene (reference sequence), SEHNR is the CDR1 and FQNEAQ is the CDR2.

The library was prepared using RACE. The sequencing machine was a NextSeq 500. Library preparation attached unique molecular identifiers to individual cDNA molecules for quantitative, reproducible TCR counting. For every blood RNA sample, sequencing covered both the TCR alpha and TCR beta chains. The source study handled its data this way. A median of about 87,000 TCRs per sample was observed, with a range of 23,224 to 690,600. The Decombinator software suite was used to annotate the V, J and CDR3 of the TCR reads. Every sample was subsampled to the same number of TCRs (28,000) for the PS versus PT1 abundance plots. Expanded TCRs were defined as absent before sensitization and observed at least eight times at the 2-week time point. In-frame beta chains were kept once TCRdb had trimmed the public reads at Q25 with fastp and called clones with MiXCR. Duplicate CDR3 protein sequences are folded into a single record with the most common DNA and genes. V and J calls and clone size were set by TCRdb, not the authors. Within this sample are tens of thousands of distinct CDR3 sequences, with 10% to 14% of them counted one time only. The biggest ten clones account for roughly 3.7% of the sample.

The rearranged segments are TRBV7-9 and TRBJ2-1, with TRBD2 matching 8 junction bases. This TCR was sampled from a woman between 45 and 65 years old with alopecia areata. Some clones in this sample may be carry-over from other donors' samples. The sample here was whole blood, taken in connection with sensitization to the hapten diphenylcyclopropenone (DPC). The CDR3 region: CASSLEAGVSNEQFF. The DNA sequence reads TGTGCCAGCAGCTTAGAAGCGGGAGTGTCCAATGAGCAGTTCTTC.